This TCR beta chain was captured in a study of TIL therapy for anti-PD-1-resistant metastatic lung cancer. The time point is: pre-treatment sample, taken before nivolumab and TIL therapy. Pleural nodules or supraclavicular lymph nodes made up most of the excised metastases sampled. Sequencing used immunoSEQ v3. The protocol was immunoSEQ multiplex PCR, while the TCRdb copy is restricted to in-frame clones and leaves out a portion. The sample shows approximately 87,000 clones, 50% to 70% of them seen only once. Germline CDR1 is MGHRA and CDR2 is YSYEKL. The CDR3 has 16 residues. V lost 1 base, J lost 4 bases, and 13 bases lay in between.

This clonotype originated in a person between 25 and 79 years old with non-small cell lung cancer. V and J are TRBV4-1 and TRBJ2-2, with D possibly matching TRBD2 (6 bases). Sequencing was performed on tumor tissue, taken at baseline. CDR3 amino acids: CASSQVRGRGTGELFF. The CDR3 nucleotides are TGCGCCAGCAGCCAAGTTCGAGGGCGGGGCACCGGGGAGCTGTTTTTT.